Listed below are T cell receptor beta chains from one sample, sequenced in a study of cytotoxic CD8 clonotypes in ibrutinib-treated CLL. TCRdb's copy holds only in-frame clones and misses some; the assay was immunoSEQ multiplex PCR. The table records about 200,000 clones, approximately 68% of them present only once. Sequenced material: PBMCs, taken after 24 months of ibrutinib treatment. These TCRs come from a human donor with chronic lymphocytic leukemia. Each CDR3 is given with its conserved first and last residue. The D gene is left open where the match is weak. The size field is filled for only some rows; it gives once, few, many or a size class.

CDR3 protein: CASSPWGAGNQPQHF
CDR3 DNA: TGTGCCAGCAGCCCTTGGGGGGCAGGCAATCAGCCCCAGCATTTT
V gene: TRBV28
J gene: TRBJ1-5
D gene: .
clone size: .

CDR3 protein: CASSLVVDWTQYF
CDR3 DNA: TGTGCCAGCAGCTTAGTGGTAGATTGGACCCAGTACTTC
V gene: TRBV7-7
J gene: TRBJ2-5
D gene: .
clone size: .

CDR3 protein: CASRSQRENKETQYF
CDR3 DNA: TGTGCCAGCCGGTCTCAGAGGGAGAATAAAGAGACCCAGTACTTC
V gene: TRBV7-9
J gene: TRBJ2-5
D gene: .
clone size: few

CDR3 protein: CASSLNRGTSGMNSYEQYF
CDR3 DNA: TGTGCCAGCAGCTTAAATCGAGGGACTAGCGGGATGAACTCCTACGAGCAGTACTTC
V gene: TRBV7-9
J gene: TRBJ2-7
D gene: TRBD2
clone size: .

CDR3 protein: CSVYKTGQPETQYF
CDR3 DNA: TGCAGCGTTTACAAAACTGGACAGCCGGAGACCCAGTACTTC
V gene: TRBV29-1
J gene: TRBJ2-5
D gene: .
clone size: .

CDR3 protein: CASRFVDRQSEAFF
CDR3 DNA: TGTGCCAGCAGATTCGTGGACAGGCAGTCAGAAGCTTTCTTT
V gene: TRBV28
J gene: TRBJ1-1
D gene: TRBD1
clone size: .

CDR3 protein: CASSGGQGYHEQYF
CDR3 DNA: TGCGCCAGCAGCGGCGGACAGGGCTACCACGAGCAGTACTTC
V gene: TRBV5-1
J gene: TRBJ2-7
D gene: TRBD1
clone size: .

CDR3 protein: CASSFGVDQPQHF
CDR3 DNA: TGTGCCAGCAGCTTCGGGGTCGATCAGCCCCAGCATTTT
V gene: TRBV5-6
J gene: TRBJ1-5
D gene: .
clone size: .

CDR3 protein: CASSGPSGTYNEQFF
CDR3 DNA: TGTGCCAGCAGCGGGCCAAGCGGGACTTACAATGAGCAGTTCTTC
V gene: TRBV5-4
J gene: TRBJ2-1
D gene: TRBD2
clone size: .

CDR3 protein: CASSLGVLGTDTQYF
CDR3 DNA: TGCGCCAGCAGCTTAGGGGTTTTGGGCACAGATACGCAGTATTTT
V gene: TRBV5-1
J gene: TRBJ2-3
D gene: .
clone size: .

CDR3 protein: CASRPRTQGRNYGYTF
CDR3 DNA: TGTGCCAGCAGGCCCAGAACACAGGGGCGAAACTATGGCTACACCTTC
V gene: TRBV13
J gene: TRBJ1-2
D gene: TRBD1
clone size: .

CDR3 protein: CASSATGSSSSYNEQFF
CDR3 DNA: TGTGCCAGCAGCGCGACAGGGTCCAGTAGCTCCTACAATGAGCAGTTCTTC
V gene: TRBV9
J gene: TRBJ2-1
D gene: TRBD1
clone size: few

CDR3 protein: CASSFSDRAYNEQFF
CDR3 DNA: TGTGCCAGCAGCTTTTCGGACAGGGCCTACAATGAGCAGTTCTTC
V gene: TRBV5-6
J gene: TRBJ2-1
D gene: TRBD1
clone size: .

CDR3 protein: CASRTGGELDTQYF
CDR3 DNA: TGTGCCAGCAGGACAGGGGGCGAGCTAGATACGCAGTATTTT
V gene: TRBV28
J gene: TRBJ2-3
D gene: TRBD1
clone size: .

CDR3 protein: CASSFGQGATYEQYF
CDR3 DNA: TGTGCCAGCAGTTTCGGACAGGGGGCGACCTACGAGCAGTACTTC
V gene: TRBV6-1
J gene: TRBJ2-7
D gene: TRBD1
clone size: .

CDR3 protein: CASSRTPSGRETQYF
CDR3 DNA: TGTGCCAGCAGCCGGACACCCTCGGGTAGAGAGACCCAGTACTTC
V gene: TRBV27
J gene: TRBJ2-5
D gene: .
clone size: once

CDR3 protein: CASSSIGLAETYNEQFF
CDR3 DNA: TGTGCCAGCAGCTCGATCGGACTAGCGGAAACCTACAATGAGCAGTTCTTC
V gene: TRBV5-8
J gene: TRBJ2-1
D gene: TRBD2
clone size: .

CDR3 protein: CASSQAGLAGYNEQFF
CDR3 DNA: TGTGCCAGCAGCCAAGCCGGACTAGCGGGTTACAATGAGCAGTTCTTC
V gene: TRBV4-2
J gene: TRBJ2-1
D gene: TRBD2
clone size: .

CDR3 protein: CATTKSRTGSYEQYF
CDR3 DNA: TGTGCCACGACAAAATCACGGACAGGATCCTACGAGCAGTACTTC
V gene: TRBV10-3
J gene: TRBJ2-7
D gene: TRBD1
clone size: .

CDR3 protein: CASSLSFETDTQYF
CDR3 DNA: TGTGCCAGCAGCTTATCATTCGAGACAGATACGCAGTATTTT
V gene: TRBV11-2
J gene: TRBJ2-3
D gene: .
clone size: .

CDR3 protein: CASSPRDGRGRNTLYGYTF
CDR3 DNA: TGTGCCAGCTCACCACGCGATGGCCGGGGCCGGAACACACTCTATGGCTACACCTTC
V gene: TRBV18
J gene: TRBJ1-2
D gene: .
clone size: .

CDR3 protein: CASRQRPGLITLSSGANVLTF
CDR3 DNA: TGTGCCAGCAGACAAAGGCCGGGACTGATCACCCTGAGCTCTGGGGCCAACGTCCTGACTTTC
V gene: TRBV28
J gene: TRBJ2-6
D gene: .
clone size: .

CDR3 protein: CATSRDRWQATYGYTF
CDR3 DNA: TGTGCCACCAGCAGAGATCGATGGCAGGCCACCTATGGCTACACCTTC
V gene: TRBV15
J gene: TRBJ1-2
D gene: .
clone size: .

CDR3 protein: CASSTRAGGTYEQYF
CDR3 DNA: TGTGCCAGTAGTACTCGAGCGGGAGGGACCTACGAGCAGTACTTC
V gene: TRBV19
J gene: TRBJ2-7
D gene: TRBD2
clone size: once

CDR3 protein: CASSRRHYEQYF
CDR3 DNA: TGTGCCAGCAGCCGGCGGCACTACGAGCAGTACTTC
V gene: TRBV14
J gene: TRBJ2-7
D gene: .
clone size: .

CDR3 protein: CASSQGPGFSYEQYF
CDR3 DNA: TGTGCCAGCAGCCAAGGTCCGGGGTTTTCCTACGAGCAGTACTTC
V gene: TRBV13
J gene: TRBJ2-7
D gene: .
clone size: once

CDR3 protein: CASSLKLGRKRYEQYF
CDR3 DNA: TGTGCCAGCAGTCTAAAACTCGGGCGTAAACGCTACGAGCAGTACTTC
V gene: TRBV28
J gene: TRBJ2-7
D gene: .
clone size: once

CDR3 protein: CASSLNPSGRGSYNEQFF
CDR3 DNA: TGTGCCAGCAGCTTAAATCCTAGCGGGAGGGGTAGCTACAATGAGCAGTTCTTC
V gene: TRBV11-3
J gene: TRBJ2-1
D gene: TRBD2
clone size: .

CDR3 protein: CASSPEGEWDGYTF
CDR3 DNA: TGTGCCAGCAGCCCTGAGGGGGAATGGGATGGCTACACCTTC
V gene: TRBV7-9
J gene: TRBJ1-2
D gene: .
clone size: .

CDR3 protein: CASRDDTNYGYTF
CDR3 DNA: TGTGCCAGCAGGGACGACACAAACTATGGCTACACCTTC
V gene: TRBV6-1
J gene: TRBJ1-2
D gene: .
clone size: few

CDR3 protein: CASSYSLGATSYEQYF
CDR3 DNA: TGTGCCAGCAGTTATTCCCTCGGGGCTACCTCCTACGAGCAGTACTTC
V gene: TRBV27
J gene: TRBJ2-7
D gene: .
clone size: .

CDR3 protein: CAMREREDTQYF
CDR3 DNA: TGTGCTATGCGCGAGCGGGAAGATACGCAGTATTTT
V gene: TRBV7-9
J gene: TRBJ2-3
D gene: TRBD2
clone size: few

CDR3 protein: CASSQATGTYGYTF
CDR3 DNA: TGTGCCAGCAGCCAAGCGACAGGAACTTATGGCTACACCTTC
V gene: TRBV5-4
J gene: TRBJ1-2
D gene: .
clone size: .

CDR3 protein: CASSVVGTGELFF
CDR3 DNA: TGTGCCAGCAGCGTAGTAGGCACCGGGGAGCTGTTTTTT
V gene: TRBV9
J gene: TRBJ2-2
D gene: .
clone size: .

CDR3 protein: CASSRQGTGQPQHF
CDR3 DNA: TGTGCCAGCAGCCGACAGGGGACGGGGCAGCCCCAGCATTTT
V gene: TRBV6-6
J gene: TRBJ1-5
D gene: TRBD1
clone size: .

CDR3 protein: CASSFSGEDTQYF
CDR3 DNA: TGTGCCAGCAGTTTTTCCGGGGAAGATACGCAGTATTTT
V gene: TRBV28
J gene: TRBJ2-3
D gene: .
clone size: .

CDR3 protein: CASQFGLAEQYF
CDR3 DNA: TGTGCCAGCCAATTCGGACTAGCCGAGCAGTACTTC
V gene: TRBV5-6
J gene: TRBJ2-7
D gene: TRBD2
clone size: once

CDR3 protein: CASSQDKATLGNEKLFF
CDR3 DNA: TGTGCCAGCAGCCAAGATAAGGCGACCTTAGGGAATGAAAAACTGTTTTTT
V gene: TRBV4-2
J gene: TRBJ1-4
D gene: .
clone size: .

CDR3 protein: CAIRQHGVAYEQYF
CDR3 DNA: TGTGCCATCAGGCAACACGGGGTCGCCTACGAGCAGTACTTC
V gene: TRBV10-3
J gene: TRBJ2-7
D gene: .
clone size: few

CDR3 protein: CASSLGRPNTEAFF
CDR3 DNA: TGCGCCAGCAGCTTGGGGCGGCCGAACACTGAAGCTTTCTTT
V gene: TRBV5-1
J gene: TRBJ1-1
D gene: .
clone size: .

CDR3 protein: CASSLASGANVLTF
CDR3 DNA: TGTGCCAGCAGCTTAGCCTCTGGGGCCAACGTCCTGACTTTC
V gene: TRBV7-2
J gene: TRBJ2-6
D gene: .
clone size: few

CDR3 protein: CASRILAGDTDTQYF
CDR3 DNA: TGTGCCAGCAGGATACTAGCGGGAGACACAGATACGCAGTATTTT
V gene: TRBV2
J gene: TRBJ2-3
D gene: TRBD2
clone size: .

CDR3 protein: CASSLWREDGQETQYF
CDR3 DNA: TGTGCCAGCAGCTTATGGCGGGAGGATGGCCAAGAGACCCAGTACTTC
V gene: TRBV7-2
J gene: TRBJ2-5
D gene: TRBD2
clone size: few

CDR3 protein: CASSPLGLAGGTGELFF
CDR3 DNA: TGTGCCAGCAGTCCCCTCGGACTAGCGGGAGGCACCGGGGAGCTGTTTTTT
V gene: TRBV27
J gene: TRBJ2-2
D gene: TRBD2
clone size: .

CDR3 protein: CASSQDSGISEAFF
CDR3 DNA: TGCGCCAGCAGCCAAGATTCCGGCATCTCTGAAGCTTTCTTT
V gene: TRBV4-3
J gene: TRBJ1-1
D gene: .
clone size: .

CDR3 protein: CASSQVQGHNEQFF
CDR3 DNA: TGCGCCAGCAGCCAAGTACAGGGTCACAATGAGCAGTTCTTC
V gene: TRBV4-1
J gene: TRBJ2-1
D gene: .
clone size: .

CDR3 protein: CASTRTGLAGSSEFF
CDR3 DNA: TGTGCCAGCACCAGAACCGGGCTAGCGGGCTCGTCGGAGTTCTTC
V gene: TRBV6-1
J gene: TRBJ2-1
D gene: TRBD2
clone size: .

CDR3 protein: CASSLLRRGGQETQYF
CDR3 DNA: TGTGCCAGCAGTTTACTTCGACGGGGAGGGCAAGAGACCCAGTACTTC
V gene: TRBV27
J gene: TRBJ2-5
D gene: TRBD2
clone size: .

CDR3 protein: CASSEWWAGLATNEKLFF
CDR3 DNA: TGTGCCAGCAGTGAATGGTGGGCAGGGCTGGCAACTAATGAAAAACTGTTTTTT
V gene: TRBV25-1
J gene: TRBJ1-4
D gene: .
clone size: .